Reported below is one T cell receptor (beta chain). Its target is not known. The table came from immunoSEQ multiplex PCR; TCRdb's copy has only in-frame clones and leaves some out. The table shows roughly 2 million clones, with about 95% occurring only once. Per the germline V gene, CDR1 is SNHLY and CDR2 is FYNNEI. The CDR3 covers 14 residues. V lost 10 bases to trimming and J lost 3 bases; unmatched junction nucleotides: 3. The sample comes from a study of shared clonotypes between healthy human individuals. Study results and limitations: Generation probability values for non-shared clonotypes were lower than those for clonotypes shared by all four donors. Rarefaction indicated that sorted-subset sequencing remained incomplete although depth was large.

Naive CD8 cells lacked CD45RO and underwent positive selection for CCR7, leaving out terminally differentiated effector memory CD45RA+ cells. The receptor's source is a man aged 18 to 30 in good health. The chain is built from TRBV2 and TRBJ2-1; TRBD2 agrees at 13 bases. Sequenced: naive CD8+ T cells sorted from blood. CDR3 in amino acids: CATGTSGNYNEQFF. In DNA form, the CDR3 reads TGTGCCACCGGGACTAGCGGGAACTACAATGAGCAGTTCTTC. The whole variable domain, filled in from reference TRBV2 and TRBJ2-1, reads EPEVTQTPSHQVTQMGQEVILRCVPISNHLYFYWYRQILGQKVEFLVSFYNNEISEKSEIFDDQFSVERPDGSNFTLKIRSTKLEDSAMYFCATGTSGNYNEQFFGPGTRLTVL.